This T cell receptor beta chain was identified in a study of human T cells and chemical hapten exposure. At the level of the study: Sensitizing treatment utilized 2% DPC over a 2 cm by 2 cm portion of upper inner arm skin.

Individual cDNA molecules (in the library) carried attached unique molecular identifiers. MiXCR was run by TCRdb on the RACE reads, yielding one entry per CDR3 protein. The sample includes more than 150,000 distinct CDR3 sequences, around 30% seen only once; the top ten take 2.5% to 3.5%. Germline-derived CDR1 and CDR2 are MDHEN and SYDVKM. The CDR3 length is 15 residues. Trimming took 7 bases from V and 7 from J; bases not matched to a gene: 14. The sample's time point: pre-sensitization, week 0. Treatment reported: therapeutic diphenylcyclopropenone sensitization with weekly scalp DPC. The sequencing here drew on whole blood, taken in connection with sensitization to the hapten diphenylcyclopropenone (DPC). The V call is TRBV28, the J call TRBJ2-7, with 9 nucleotides matching TRBD1. This receptor was obtained from a young woman with alopecia areata. Some clones in this sample may be carry-over from other donors' samples. The CDR3 DNA reads TGTGCCAGCACTACGAGGGACAGGGTGGTACGAGAGCAGTACTTC. As protein: CASTTRDRVVREQYF.